This T cell receptor (beta chain) was profiled in a study of T cell changes during pregnancy in multiple sclerosis. The protocol was immunoSEQ multiplex PCR, while the TCRdb copy is restricted to in-frame clones and leaves out a portion. The sample has 30,000 to 35,000 clones; approximately 90% are singletons. This clone was counted a few times. Trimming removed 5 bases at V and 9 bases at J, with 8 bases between. The CDR3 spans 12 residues. Germline V gene lookup returns CDR1 SGHVS and CDR2 FNYEAQ. The chain carries TRBV7-6 and TRBJ1-6; D uncertain. The sequencing here drew on CD8+ T cells from peripheral blood mononuclear cells, taken before pregnancy. This receptor was taken from a female donor with multiple sclerosis, enrolled in a pregnancy study. CDR3 DNA sequence: TGTGCCAGCAGCCCACTTACTTCACCCCTCCACTTT. Amino acid sequence: CASSPLTSPLHF.